Listed below are T cell receptor beta chains from one sample, sequenced in a study of early T cells in non-severe SARS-CoV-2 infection. TCRdb used MiXCR to reprocess the 5' RACE reads, holding one entry per CDR3 protein. The sample has some 28,000 distinct CDR3 sequences; roughly 5.8% are singletons. What was sequenced was whole blood. The receptor set was obtained from an adult who was a healthcare worker with PCR-confirmed SARS-CoV-2 infection or an uninfected control (not recorded which). Both conserved end residues are part of each CDR3. Part of the rows lack a size; the others show once, few, many or a class for expanded clones.

clone_size j_call v_call cdr3_aa
few TRBJ2-3 TRBV9 CASSSSGTDTDTQYF
NA TRBJ1-1 TRBV18 CASSPRPGQGATEAFF
many TRBJ2-1 TRBV20-1 CSARGTSGHNEQFF
many TRBJ1-2 TRBV27 CASSLALGTGSYGYTF
many TRBJ2-2 TRBV7-3 CASSSGPPAGELFF
many TRBJ1-1 TRBV5-1 CASSLLDRGHRGTEAFF
many TRBJ2-7 TRBV5-1 CASSLVWSSYEQYF
many TRBJ2-1 TRBV29-1 CSVAAYNEQFF
NA TRBJ2-5 TRBV7-2 CASSPFGLAGQETQYF
many TRBJ2-7 TRBV7-2 CASSLEGAGAFEQYF
many TRBJ1-4 TRBV7-9 CASSFRSKGGSNEKLFF
many TRBJ2-1 TRBV11-2 CASSFTGLAGTTMQFF
few TRBJ1-4 TRBV9 CASSTYPMAEEKLFF
NA TRBJ2-7 TRBV15 CATSKDPGQNYEQYF
many TRBJ1-2 TRBV18 CASSPASVGRSYGYTF
NA TRBJ2-7 TRBV29-1 CSVLGTSGSNEQYF
few TRBJ2-5 TRBV7-9 CASSLAGRQETQYF
many TRBJ2-5 TRBV7-9 CASSFGEETQYF
many TRBJ1-5 TRBV7-6 CASSRYRDRDQPQHF
NA TRBJ2-2 TRBV6-1 CASVRGTENTGELFF
many TRBJ2-7 TRBV20-1 CSAREFRAHSSYEQYF
many TRBJ2-7 TRBV25-1 CASSEPGAQGIAF